Presented here are 24 T cell receptor beta chains from one specimen sequenced in a study of blood T cell repertoires in COVID-19. Data came from immunoSEQ multiplex PCR; TCRdb stores just in-frame clones and leaves some out. The data contain more than 250,000 clones, about 87% of them singletons. Sequencing was carried out using PBMCs or T cells enriched from blood (not recorded which). The origin of the receptors is a young woman who had recovered from COVID-19.

Written as DNA, the CDR3 is TGCGCCAGCAGCCCAGCCGGGTACACCGGGGAGCTGTTTTTT. It translates to CASSPAGYTGELFF. The chain is built from TRBV4-1 and TRBJ2-2; D is unclear. This CDR3 has 14 residues. Germline V gene sequence: CDR1 MGHRA, CDR2 YSYEKL. Trimming pared 4 bases from V and 3 bases from J, leaving 9 bases between.

This clone was picked up one time. The chain recombines TRBV19 with TRBJ1-3, with TRBD1 identical over 7 bases. The CDR3 loop spans 14 amino acids. J was trimmed by 1 base and V by 6 bases; bases with no gene match: 3. Germline CDR1 and CDR2: LNHDA and SQIVND (reference sequence). Written as DNA, the CDR3 is TGTGCCAGTAGACAGGGGACTTCTGGAAACACCATATATTTT. It is translated as CASRQGTSGNTIYF.

The V and J genes are TRBV5-8 and TRBJ1-4; TRBD1 aligns across 8 bases. With 4 bases clipped from V and 2 bases from J, the junction kept 4 bases outside the gene matches. This CDR3 region has 15 residues. Germline CDR1 is SGHTS and CDR2 is YDEGEE. CDR3 coding DNA: TGTGCCAGCAGCGCCAGGACAGGGACTAATGAAAAACTGTTTTTT. This gives the protein CASSARTGTNEKLFF.

The rearrangement links TRBV29-1 to TRBJ1-1; 9 positions match TRBD1. Trimming took 4 bases from V and 7 from J; bases not matched to a gene: 10. Germline V gives CDR1 SQVTM, CDR2 ANQGSEA. The CDR3 loop spans 14 amino acids. CDR3 in amino acids: CSVGERTGAFEAFF. For the CDR3, the DNA is TGCAGCGTTGGGGAAAGGACAGGGGCCTTTGAAGCTTTCTTT.

The J gene is TRBJ1-6, the V gene TRBV5-4; D not certain. The germline V and J ends were trimmed by 4 bases and 10 bases, with 15 bases remaining between them. The length of the CDR3 is 14 residues. The V gene's germline CDR1 is SGHNT and CDR2 YYREEE (reference sequence). CDR3 in amino acids: CASSVDISRSPLHF. The CDR3 coding sequence is TGTGCCAGCAGCGTAGACATATCGAGATCACCCCTCCACTTT.

The rearrangement links TRBV3-1 (or the pseudogene TRBV3-2) to TRBJ1-1, with D possibly matching TRBD1 (5 bases). V lost 5 bases to trimming and J lost 1 base, with 11 bases between them. The germline gives CDR1 LGHDT, CDR2 YNNKEL (reference sequence). CDR3 length equals 14 residues. The CDR3 loop is CASSSRGGNTEAFF. The CDR3 bases are TGTGCCAGCAGCTCACGGGGGGGGAACACTGAAGCTTTCTTT.

This clone is a singleton in its sample. The V and J genes are TRBV2 and TRBJ1-6; D may be TRBD1 (6 bases). Germline CDR1 reads SNHLY; CDR2 reads FYNNEI. This CDR3 comprises 13 residues. The ends were cut back, 7 bases at V and 7 bases at J, with 11 bases in the middle. CDR3 protein: CASIPGQNSPLHF. The DNA of the CDR3 is TGTGCCAGCATCCCCGGACAGAATTCACCCCTCCACTTT.

This clone was seen a single time. The J gene is TRBJ2-3, the V gene TRBV5-1, with a weak D call TRBD1 (5 bases). The V end was cut by 2 bases, the J end by 0 bases, with 10 bases between. Germline V gives CDR1 SGHRS, CDR2 YFSETQ. The CDR3 spans 15 residues. The CDR3 loop reads CASSFEDTSTDTQYF. The CDR3 DNA reads TGCGCCAGCAGCTTTGAGGACACAAGCACAGATACGCAGTATTTT.

This rearrangement joins TRBV9 to TRBJ2-5; the D gene is possibly TRBD2 (5 bases). Trimming took 0 bases from V and 0 from J, leaving 6 bases between them. Per the germline V gene, CDR1 is SGDLS and CDR2 is YYNGEE. This CDR3 contains 14 residues. The CDR3 is CASSVAGNQETQYF. CDR3 in DNA: TGTGCCAGCAGCGTAGCGGGGAACCAAGAGACCCAGTACTTC.

This rearrangement joins TRBV3-1 (or the pseudogene TRBV3-2) to TRBJ2-2; TRBD2 aligns across 13 bases. Germline-derived CDR1 and CDR2 are LGHDT and YNNKEL (reference sequence). CDR3 length: 21 residues. Trimming took 4 bases from V and 3 from J; bases not matched to a gene: 17. CDR3 region: CASSLFLLTSGGQRYTGELFF. In DNA, the CDR3 is TGTGCCAGCAGCCTTTTTCTCTTGACTAGCGGGGGGCAGAGGTACACCGGGGAGCTGTTTTTT.

The rearrangement uses TRBV30 and TRBJ1-2; tentative D call: TRBD1 (6 bases). Trimming took 1 base from V and 7 from J, leaving 10 bases between them. Germline-derived CDR1 and CDR2 are GTSNPN and SVGIG (reference sequence). There are 12 residues in the CDR3. In DNA, the CDR3 is TGTGCCTGGAGTGAGACAGGCTCTGGCTACACCTTC. Amino acids: CAWSETGSGYTF.

As regards this clone: At one of its ends the junction is not consistent with the germline gene, which may arise from a read error. The CDR3 sequence is CASKPLRNQETQYF. The CDR3, as DNA: TGTGCAAGCAAGCCGTTGAGGAACCAAGAGACCCAGTACTTC. J is TRBJ2-5 and V is TRBV2; D is unresolved. The germline V gene has CDR1 SNHLY and CDR2 FYNNEI. The CDR3 has 14 residues.

This clone was seen once. The chain combines TRBV6-2 or TRBV6-3 with TRBJ2-5; TRBD1 agrees at 8 bases. Germline CDR1 MNHEY, CDR2 SVGEGT. There are 12 residues in the CDR3. Trimming at V came to 6 bases and at J to 4 bases, leaving 1 base not matched to a gene. The DNA for the CDR3 is TGTGCCAGCAGCGGGACAGGAGAGACCCAGTACTTC. Protein product: CASSGTGETQYF.

For the CDR3, the DNA is TGTGCCAGCAGTGAAAGCCCCAGGGGCGATCAGCCCCAGCATTTT. It translates to CASSESPRGDQPQHF. V is TRBV2 and J is TRBJ1-5; weak D call: TRBD1 (6 bases). V was trimmed by 2 bases and J by 5 bases, leaving 13 bases between them. CDR3 size: 15 residues. Germline CDR1 SNHLY, CDR2 FYNNEI. Using reference TRBV2 and TRBJ1-5 for the parts outside the CDR3, the full variable domain is EPEVTQTPSHQVTQMGQEVILRCVPISNHLYFYWYRQILGQKVEFLVSFYNNEISEKSEIFDDQFSVERPDGSNFTLKIRSTKLEDSAMYFCASSESPRGDQPQHFGDGTRLSIL.

In this sample, this clone turned up a few times. The chain carries TRBV5-1 and TRBJ2-3; maybe TRBD2 (5 bases). Per germline, CDR1 SGHRS and CDR2 YFSETQ. The CDR3 has 14 residues. The V end was cut by 0 bases, the J end by 1 base, with 6 bases between. As DNA, the CDR3 is TGCGCCAGCAGCTTGGTACTAGGCACAGATACGCAGTATTTT. It specifies CASSLVLGTDTQYF.

The V call is TRBV5-6, the J call TRBJ2-3; the D gene is possibly TRBD2 (6 bases). Trimming removed 5 bases at V and 7 bases at J, with 17 bases between. This CDR3 comprises 14 residues. Germline CDR1 reads SGHDT; CDR2 reads YYEEEE. CDR3: CASRRRGLVHTQYF. CDR3 coding DNA: TGTGCCAGCAGACGGAGGGGCCTAGTACATACGCAGTATTTT.

This clone came up a few times. The rearrangement uses TRBV6-5 and TRBJ1-5; 7 bases line up with TRBD1. The CDR3 spans 14 residues. Germline CDR1 is MNHEY and CDR2 is SVGAGI. With V trimmed by 5 bases and J by 6 bases, 7 bases remained unmatched. CDR3 sequence reads: CASSPDREVQPQHF. CDR3 nucleotide sequence: TGTGCCAGCAGTCCAGACAGGGAGGTTCAGCCCCAGCATTTT.

The sample holds one count of this clone. The rearrangement links TRBV28 to TRBJ1-4, with D unresolved. Trimming pared 2 bases from V and 11 bases from J, leaving 6 bases between. This CDR3 has 11 amino acids. The germline V gene encodes CDR1 MDHEN and CDR2 SYDVKM. CDR3 region: CASSLPHKLFF. DNA for the CDR3: TGTGCCAGCAGTTTACCCCATAAACTGTTTTTT. The whole variable domain, remainder taken from reference TRBV28 and TRBJ1-4, is DVKVTQSSRYLVKRTGEKVFLECVQDMDHENMFWYRQDPGLGLRLIYFSYDVKMKEKGDIPEGYSVSREKKERFSLILESASTNQTSMYLCASSLPHKLFFGSGTQLSVL.

This clone was recorded a few times. The CDR3 loop reads CASSLTSGGAREQFF. In nucleotides, the CDR3 is TGCGCCAGCAGCCTGACTAGCGGGGGGGCAAGGGAGCAGTTCTTC. The rearrangement uses TRBV4-1 and TRBJ2-1; 14 positions agree with TRBD2. Germline V CDR1 and CDR2: MGHRA, YSYEKL. CDR3 size: 15 residues. Trimming at V came to 4 bases and at J to 10 bases, leaving 6 bases not matched to a gene.

The chain joins TRBV5-1 to TRBJ2-2; D is undetermined. Trimming removed 4 bases at V and 1 base at J, with 8 bases between. CDR1 is SGHRS, CDR2 YFSETQ, per germline. The CDR3 has 14 residues. The CDR3 region has the DNA TGCGCCAGCAGCCTGGACGGGAACACCGGGGAGCTGTTTTTT. Its protein is CASSLDGNTGELFF.

This chain links TRBV5-1 with TRBJ1-5, with TRBD1 identical over 10 bases. The CDR3 spans 15 residues. V lost 4 bases to trimming and J lost 5 bases; unmatched junction nucleotides: 6. Germline values: CDR1 SGHRS, CDR2 YFSETQ. Here the CDR3 DNA reads TGCGCCAGCAGCGAGACCGGGACAGGGGATCAGCCCCAGCATTTT. It yields the protein CASSETGTGDQPQHF.

The chain employs TRBV13 and TRBJ2-3; 12 nucleotides align to TRBD2. The CDR3 has 16 amino acids. Germline CDR1 reads PRHDT; CDR2 reads FYEKMQ (reference sequence). The V gene end was trimmed by 6 bases and the J gene end by 0 bases; junction bases not matched to a gene: 4. The chain's CDR3 is CASRLAGGPSTDTQYF. The CDR3 DNA reads as TGTGCCAGCAGACTAGCGGGGGGTCCTAGCACAGATACGCAGTATTTT.

The chain links TRBV7-2 to TRBJ2-5; unclear D gene. Germline V gene data show CDR1 as SGHTA and CDR2 as FQGNSA. This CDR3 region has 11 residues. V was shortened by 1 base and J by 12 bases, with 9 bases between the two germline ends. CDR3 sequence: CASSLGAVKYF. In nucleotides, the CDR3 is TGTGCCAGCAGCTTAGGGGCAGTGAAGTACTTC. Looking up the rest from reference TRBV7-2 and TRBJ2-5 gives the full variable domain: GAGVSQSPSNKVTEKGKDVELRCDPISGHTALYWYRQSLGQGLEFLIYFQGNSAPDKSGLPSDRFSAERTGGSVSTLTIQRTQQEDSAVYLCASSLGAVKYFGPGTRLLVL.

V is TRBV15 and J is TRBJ2-6, with D unresolved. The germline V gene encodes CDR1 LNHNV and CDR2 YYDKDF (reference sequence). The V end was cut by 1 base, the J end by 0 bases, with 4 bases between. The length of the CDR3 is 15 residues. In DNA form, the CDR3 reads TGTGCCACCAGCAGAGTCCACTCTGGGGCCAACGTCCTGACTTTC. It translates to CATSRVHSGANVLTF.